What follows is one T cell receptor (beta chain) and its context. This CDR3 is built from 19 residues. The J segment lost 0 bases and the V segment lost 7 bases, leaving 14 bases of the junction unmatched. CDR1 SGHRS and CDR2 YFSETQ come from the germline V gene. The table came from immunoSEQ multiplex PCR; TCRdb's copy has only in-frame clones and leaves some out. The sample holds approximately 730,000 clones, approximately 85% seen once. These data belong to a study of shared T cell receptors in the human thymus. These data also formed part of another study, on human thymus T cells.

The receptor was isolated from a girl under three years old with a congenital heart defect. Sequencing input: thymocytes. The chain joins TRBV5-1 to TRBJ2-1; 12 positions match TRBD2. CDR3 amino acids: CASGNLAGGPRSSYNEQFF. The CDR3 DNA reads TGCGCCAGCGGAAACCTAGCGGGGGGGCCTCGGAGCTCCTACAATGAGCAGTTCTTC.